This T cell receptor (beta chain) came from a study of radiotherapy plus CTLA-4 blockade in lung cancer. Study details: Objective responses were seen in 15% to 20% of patients, disease control in about 30%.

Note on this clone: Antigen specificity is unknown.

Germline assignment: CDR1 SEHNR and CDR2 FQNEAQ (reference sequence). V gave up 5 bases and J gave up 7 bases, with 12 bases separating them. The CDR3 contains 13 residues. Sequencing was performed with immunoSEQ multiplex PCR; in TCRdb, only in-frame clones are kept and a portion is missing. The table lists over 85,000 clones, roughly 80% of them singletons. Overall study findings and caveats: Increased serum interferon-beta after radiation also reportedly predicted response strongly.

Sequences were derived from peripheral blood, sampled from a patient treated with radiotherapy plus ipilimumab. The TCR was taken from a human donor with non-small cell lung cancer that progressed on radiotherapy plus ipilimumab. This sequence joins TRBV7-9 and TRBJ1-5; D not certain. DNA for the CDR3: TGTGCCAGCAGCCGAAATCTCGAACAGCCCCAGCATTTT. Translation: CASSRNLEQPQHF. Full variable domain (remainder filled in from reference TRBV7-9 and TRBJ1-5): DTGVSQNPRHKITKRGQNVTFRCDPISEHNRLYWYRQTLGQGPEFLTYFQNEAQLEKSRLLSDRFSAERPKGSFSTLEIQRTEQGDSAMYLCASSRNLEQPQHFGDGTRLSIL.